This T cell receptor beta chain came from a study of cytomegalovirus exposure and HLA in healthy donors. General study points: Links to common viral pathogens appeared, in a later analysis, for several of the most significant clusters.

Points on this clone: What it binds is unknown.

The PCR was carried out with 60 Vbeta primers and 13 Jbeta primers. TCRdb's table, derived via immunoSEQ multiplex PCR, lists solely in-frame clones and lacks some. The sample includes 100,000 to 150,000 clones, roughly 84% of them seen just once. The germline gives CDR1 MNHNS, CDR2 SASEGT. The CDR3 runs to 14 residues. V gave up 1 base and J gave up 8 bases, with 14 bases separating them. This receptor was identified in a man aged 45 to 65 in good health and CMV-seronegative. This rearrangement joins TRBV6-1 to TRBJ1-2; no clear D. Sequenced: PBMCs. CDR3 bases: TGTGCCAGCAGTGAAGTGTGGACCGCGGGCGGCTACACCTTC. Amino acids: CASSEVWTAGGYTF.